These 10 T cell receptor beta chains were all obtained from the same sample, sequenced in a study of T cells in pancreatic ductal adenocarcinoma. Sequencing used immunoSEQ multiplex PCR; TCRdb keeps in-frame clones, though not all of them. This sample carries 85,000 to 120,000 clones, roughly 96% of them seen once, and the ten largest clones take around 3.2%. Selected pancreatic ductal adenocarcinoma patients had undergone surgery without neoadjuvant therapy. Sequenced input: PBMCs. The receptor source for this set is a human donor with pancreatic ductal adenocarcinoma.

The chain recombines TRBV4-3 with TRBJ2-2; possibly TRBD1 for D (6 bases). Trimming cost V 1 base and J 1 base, with 7 bases left between them. Germline loops: CDR1 LGHNA, CDR2 YSLEER. There are 15 residues in the CDR3. CDR3 in DNA: TGCGCCAGCAGCCAAGGAGGGGGGAACACCGGGGAGCTGTTTTTT. It translates to CASSQGGGNTGELFF.

V gene TRBV5-1 combines with J gene TRBJ2-7; the match to TRBD2 covers 9 bases. Losses at the gene ends were 0 bases for V and 2 bases for J; bases not matched to a gene: 9. This CDR3 is built from 17 residues. Germline-derived CDR1 and CDR2 are SGHRS and YFSETQ. CDR3 sequence (DNA): TGCGCCAGCAGCTTGGAGGATGGGACTAGCCTACCCTACGAGCAGTACTTC. It yields the protein CASSLEDGTSLPYEQYF.

This chain joins TRBV11-3 and TRBJ2-2; D is undetermined. The V gene's germline CDR1 is SGHNT and CDR2 YENEEA. Trimming stripped 1 base from V and 6 bases from J, with 6 bases between. The CDR3 totals 13 residues. CDR3 amino acids: CASSLVGAGELFF. CDR3 in DNA: TGTGCCAGCAGCTTAGTTGGAGCCGGGGAGCTGTTTTTT.

This clone was observed a few times. The rearrangement uses TRBV5-1 and TRBJ2-2, with TRBD2 matching over 9 bases. Germline V gives CDR1 SGHRS, CDR2 YFSETQ. V lost 0 bases and J lost 7; bases outside the gene matches: 7. This CDR3 contains 16 residues. This CDR3 reads CASSLAAAGGHGELFF. The CDR3, as DNA: TGCGCCAGCAGCTTGGCCGCCGCGGGAGGGCACGGGGAGCTGTTTTTT.

The chain uses TRBV10-3 and TRBJ2-7; TRBD1 might be the D (6 bases). V was pared by 4 bases and J by 2 bases, with 9 bases between. The CDR3 runs to 13 residues. Germline values: CDR1 ENHRY, CDR2 SYGVKD. The DNA of the CDR3 is TGTGCCATCAGTGTAAACAGGGCCTACGAGCAGTACTTC. Its translation: CAISVNRAYEQYF.

This rearrangement joins TRBV28 to TRBJ2-6; maybe TRBD2 (5 bases). CDR3 length equals 15 residues. Trimming shortened V by 3 bases and J by 2 bases, and 8 bases separated the two germline ends. Germline V gene data show CDR1 as MDHEN and CDR2 as SYDVKM. The CDR3 nucleotides are TGTGCCAGCAGTTTGGGAGTAGCTGGGGCCAACGTCCTGACTTTC. Protein: CASSLGVAGANVLTF.

The chain joins TRBV19 to TRBJ1-5; D unclear. This CDR3 has 16 amino acids. Germline V lookup: CDR1 LNHDA, CDR2 SQIVND (reference sequence). The germline V and J ends were trimmed by 8 bases and 7 bases, with 24 bases remaining between them. The CDR3 is CASSRLVTGLGQPQHF. CDR3 nucleotides: TGTGCCAGTTCCCGCTTGGTCACCGGACTAGGGCAGCCCCAGCATTTT.

This chain joins TRBV4-2 and TRBJ2-7; no clear D. The CDR3 consists of 15 residues. Germline V gene data show CDR1 as LGHNA and CDR2 as YNFKEQ. Trimming stripped 1 base from V and 3 bases from J, with 13 bases between. The CDR3 DNA reads TGTGCCAGCAGCCAAGGGGCACAGAAAGTCTACGAGCAGTACTTC. Protein: CASSQGAQKVYEQYF.

This clone has a single count. The rearrangement uses TRBV7-2 and TRBJ2-1, with 7 nucleotides matching TRBD2. V gave up 2 bases and J gave up 6 bases; unmatched junction bases: 7. Germline CDR1 reads SGHTA; CDR2 reads FQGNSA. CDR3 size: 15 residues. The CDR3 sequence is CASSLWSGTFNEQFF. DNA of the CDR3: TGTGCCAGCAGCTTATGGAGCGGGACGTTCAATGAGCAGTTCTTC.

This clone showed up just a few times. The genes are TRBV19 and TRBJ1-1; D is perhaps TRBD1 (5 bases). Germline V gene data show CDR1 as LNHDA and CDR2 as SQIVND (reference sequence). Deletions cut 8 bases from V and 6 bases from J, with 13 bases between. The CDR3 contains 12 residues. CDR3 residues: CASSAGFSEAFF. The CDR3 DNA is TGTGCCAGTTCAGCAGGGTTTTCTGAAGCTTTCTTT.